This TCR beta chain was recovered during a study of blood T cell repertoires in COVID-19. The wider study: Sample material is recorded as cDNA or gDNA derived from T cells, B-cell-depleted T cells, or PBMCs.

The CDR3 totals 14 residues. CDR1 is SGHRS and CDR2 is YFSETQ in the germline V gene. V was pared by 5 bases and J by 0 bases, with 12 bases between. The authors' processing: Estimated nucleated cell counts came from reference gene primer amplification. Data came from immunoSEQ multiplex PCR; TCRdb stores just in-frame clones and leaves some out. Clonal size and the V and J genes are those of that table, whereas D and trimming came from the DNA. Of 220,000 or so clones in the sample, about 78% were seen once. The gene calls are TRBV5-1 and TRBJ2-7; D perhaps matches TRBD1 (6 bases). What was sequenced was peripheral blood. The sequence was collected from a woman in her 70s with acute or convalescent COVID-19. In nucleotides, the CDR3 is TGCGCCAGCAGTTCCAGGGGTCCCTCCTACGAGCAGTACTTC. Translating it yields CASSSRGPSYEQYF.